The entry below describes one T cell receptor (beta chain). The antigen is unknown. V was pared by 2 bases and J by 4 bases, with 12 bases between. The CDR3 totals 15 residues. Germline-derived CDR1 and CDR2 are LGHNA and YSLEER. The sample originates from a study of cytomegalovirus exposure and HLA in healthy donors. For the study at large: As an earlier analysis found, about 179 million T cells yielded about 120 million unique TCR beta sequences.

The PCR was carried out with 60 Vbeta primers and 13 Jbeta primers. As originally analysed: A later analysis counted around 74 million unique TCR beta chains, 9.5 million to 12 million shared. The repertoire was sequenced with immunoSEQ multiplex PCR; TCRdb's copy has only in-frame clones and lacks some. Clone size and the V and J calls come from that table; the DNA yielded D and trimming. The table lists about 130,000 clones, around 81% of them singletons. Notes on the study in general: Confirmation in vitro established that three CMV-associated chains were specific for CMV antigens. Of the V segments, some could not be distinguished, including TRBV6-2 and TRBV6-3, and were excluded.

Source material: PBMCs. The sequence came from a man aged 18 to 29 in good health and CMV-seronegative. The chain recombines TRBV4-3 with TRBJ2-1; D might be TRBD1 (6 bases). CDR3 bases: TGCGCCAGCAGCCAAACCGGGACACCATACAATGAGCAGTTCTTC. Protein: CASSQTGTPYNEQFF.